This entry features one T cell receptor beta chain sequence. These data are taken from a study of technical replicates of blood from several donors. V lost 7 bases to trimming and J lost 4 bases, with 23 bases between them. CDR3 length equals 16 residues. Germline loops: CDR1 SGHRS, CDR2 YFSETQ. Repertoires were generated with immunoSEQ multiplex PCR, while TCRdb's copy carries only in-frame clones and drops some. The profile shows fewer than 100,000 clones, 90% to 96% of them singletons. Specimen: T cells isolated from PBMCs. The receptor was isolated from a human donor in good health. V is TRBV5-1 and J is TRBJ1-2; possible D gene TRBD1, 5 bases. CDR3 DNA sequence: TGCGCCAGCCAGCTTGACTCAGGGAATAAGGGCTATGGCTACACCTTC. Its translation: CASQLDSGNKGYGYTF.